This TCR beta chain is drawn from a study of shared clonotypes between healthy human individuals. The assay was immunoSEQ multiplex PCR, and TCRdb's table has in-frame clones only and misses some. Of approximately 1.5 million clones in the sample, 98% were seen once. This clonotype was obtained from a man aged 25 to 45 in good health. The sequenced material came from naive CD4+ T cells sorted from blood. Indicated subset: CD45RA+ positively selected.

CDR3 in DNA: TGCGCCAGCAGCCAAGTTATTATGACTAGCCGCCCGAGGGAGCAGTACTTC. Protein sequence: CASSQVIMTSRPREQYF. V is TRBV5-1 and J is TRBJ2-7; 7 bases are shared with TRBD2. The length of the CDR3 is 17 residues. V dropped 4 bases and J dropped 7; count of bases not matched to a gene: 20. Germline-derived CDR1 and CDR2 are SGHRS and YFSETQ.